Listed here are 27 T cell receptor beta chains from one sample, sequenced in a study of cytomegalovirus exposure and HLA in healthy donors. 60 Vbeta and 13 Jbeta primers were used in PCR. Here immunoSEQ multiplex PCR was the method, and the copy in TCRdb shows in-frame clones only, minus some. The data show over 150,000 clones, 82% seen once. The specimen was PBMCs. Every receptor here comes from a boy between 2 and 10 years old in good health and CMV-seronegative.

J is TRBJ2-7 and V is TRBV5-8; no clear D. V was pared by 1 base and J by 5 bases, with 7 bases between. Germline V gene data show CDR1 as SGHTS and CDR2 as YDEGEE. The CDR3 sequence is 12 residues long. The CDR3 DNA is TGTGCCAGCAGCTTGTATCAGGACGAGCAGTACTTC. This encodes CASSLYQDEQYF.

The V and J genes are TRBV5-1 and TRBJ2-3; TRBD1 agrees at 10 bases. V lost 5 bases to trimming and J lost 1 base; unmatched junction nucleotides: 19. The germline V gene encodes CDR1 SGHRS and CDR2 YFSETQ. There are 20 residues in the CDR3. CDR3 sequence reads: CASRVKRQPGTGAGTDTQYF. CDR3 sequence (DNA): TGCGCCAGCAGGGTAAAAAGGCAGCCTGGGACAGGGGCCGGCACAGATACGCAGTATTTT.

The rearrangement joins TRBV21-1 to TRBJ2-7; TRBD2, as called in the table, went unchecked against the DNA. TRBV21-1 is labeled a pseudogene. This CDR3 has 15 amino acids. The CDR3 reads CASSFWRGGPYEQYF. Here the CDR3 DNA reads TGTGCCAGCAGTTTCTGGCGGGGGGGACCCTACGAGCAGTACTTC.

This chain links TRBV29-1 with TRBJ1-1; TRBD1 matches at 10 bases. Trimming removed 3 bases from V and 8 bases from J; junction bases left unmatched: 3. Looked up from germline, CDR1 is SQVTM and CDR2 is ANQGSEA. The length of the CDR3 is 12 residues. The CDR3 DNA reads as TGCAGCGTTGAGACAGGGGGCTTAGAAGCTTTCTTT. This translates into CSVETGGLEAFF.

The genes are TRBV5-6 and TRBJ2-3; 11 positions agree with TRBD2. The CDR3 has 16 residues. V trimming: 1 base; J trimming: 12 bases; junction bases outside the gene matches: 13. The germline V gene encodes CDR1 SGHDT and CDR2 YYEEEE. CDR3 sequence: CASSLRIISTSGIQYF. The CDR3 coding sequence is TGTGCCAGCAGCTTGAGGATTATATCGACTAGCGGGATCCAGTATTTT.

The chain links TRBV15 to TRBJ1-1; tentatively, D is TRBD1 (6 bases). The germline V gene encodes CDR1 LNHNV and CDR2 YYDKDF (reference sequence). Trimming removed 1 base from V and 0 bases from J, with 18 bases in between. The CDR3 is 18 amino acids. CDR3 DNA: TGTGCCACCAGCAGAGGTACAAGACAGGCCCAAATGAACACTGAAGCTTTCTTT. Its translation: CATSRGTRQAQMNTEAFF.

The rearrangement joins TRBV6-5 to TRBJ1-4; 7 bases agree with TRBD1. J was trimmed by 8 bases and V by 6 bases; bases with no gene match: 3. The germline V gene has CDR1 MNHEY and CDR2 SVGAGI. This CDR3 spans 12 amino acids. The CDR3: CASRETGEKLFF. Written as DNA, the CDR3 is TGTGCCAGCAGGGAGACAGGGGAAAAACTGTTTTTT.

There are a few counts of this clone. A read error may account for a junction end that differs from germline. The chain recombines TRBV27 with TRBJ2-7; D is undetermined. The CDR3 contains 13 residues. Germline V gene data show CDR1 as MNHEY and CDR2 as SMNVEV (reference sequence). The CDR3 sequence: CASSLGDRYGQYF. CDR3 nucleotide sequence: TGTGCCAGCAGTTTAGGAGACCGCTACGGGCAGTACTTC.

The chain carries TRBV10-3 and TRBJ1-1, with 9 positions matching TRBD1. Germline V CDR1 and CDR2: ENHRY, SYGVKD. CDR3 length: 13 residues. The trim removed 5 bases at V and 5 bases at J, leaving 3 bases unmatched. The CDR3 loop is CAISPTGGTEAFF. CDR3 DNA: TGTGCCATCAGTCCGACAGGGGGAACTGAAGCTTTCTTT.

J is TRBJ2-5 and V is TRBV5-1, with 13 bases identical to TRBD2. The germline V gene has CDR1 SGHRS and CDR2 YFSETQ. This CDR3 has 16 amino acids. The trim removed 0 bases at V and 4 bases at J, leaving 3 bases unmatched. The CDR3: CASSLGTSGGAETQYF. The CDR3 nucleotides are TGCGCCAGCAGCTTGGGCACTAGCGGGGGGGCAGAGACCCAGTACTTC.

The chain couples TRBV7-9 to TRBJ2-7; D might be TRBD1 (6 bases). The CDR3 is made up of 15 amino acids. CDR1 and CDR2 from the germline V gene are SEHNR and FQNEAQ (reference sequence). Trimming cost V 4 bases and J 0 bases, with 13 bases left between them. CDR3 protein: CASSSGVRSSYEQYF. The CDR3 nucleotides read TGTGCCAGCAGCTCAGGGGTCCGAAGCTCCTACGAGCAGTACTTC.

The chain is built from TRBV5-5 and TRBJ1-1; TRBD1 agrees at 11 bases. The CDR3 sequence is 16 residues long. J was trimmed by 3 bases and V by 3 bases; bases with no gene match: 7. Germline V gene lookup returns CDR1 SGHKS and CDR2 YYEKEE (reference sequence). CDR3 in amino acids: CASSSGQGAFYTEAFF. Written as DNA, the CDR3 is TGTGCCAGCAGCTCCGGACAGGGGGCCTTTTACACTGAAGCTTTCTTT.

This rearrangement joins TRBV20-1 to TRBJ1-5; no firm D call. CDR3 length equals 11 residues. Germline CDR1 reads DFQATT; CDR2 reads SNEGSKA (reference sequence). V shed 5 bases and J shed 5 bases, with 7 bases lying between them. CDR3 bases: TGCAGTGCTGGGCCCCATCAGCCCCAGCATTTT. It codes for CSAGPHQPQHF.

The chain employs TRBV19 and TRBJ2-7; 8 bases match TRBD2. Germline assignment: CDR1 LNHDA and CDR2 SQIVND (reference sequence). The CDR3 is 14 amino acids. Losses at the gene ends were 7 bases for V and 0 bases for J; bases not matched to a gene: 5. This chain's CDR3 is CASTPSGGSYEQYF. CDR3 nucleotides: TGTGCCAGTACCCCGAGCGGGGGCTCCTACGAGCAGTACTTC.

This chain joins TRBV19 and TRBJ1-2; 9 positions agree with TRBD1. The length of the CDR3 is 16 residues. The germline gives CDR1 LNHDA, CDR2 SQIVND (reference sequence). J was trimmed by 5 bases and V by 6 bases; bases with no gene match: 13. The CDR3 here is CASSRDRVGLGYGYTF. The CDR3, as DNA: TGTGCCAGTAGCAGGGACAGGGTCGGTCTAGGGTATGGCTACACCTTC.

The chain uses TRBV27 and TRBJ2-1; D unresolved. Germline assignment: CDR1 MNHEY and CDR2 SMNVEV (reference sequence). The CDR3 loop spans 13 amino acids. The V and J ends lost 2 bases and 4 bases respectively, with 6 bases between them. Written as DNA, the CDR3 is TGTGCCAGCAGTTTAAGCCTTTACAATGAGCAGTTCTTC. Translating gives CASSLSLYNEQFF.

The chain joins TRBV27 to TRBJ1-5; D is unclear. Germline V CDR1 and CDR2: MNHEY, SMNVEV (reference sequence). The V and J ends lost 3 bases and 2 bases respectively, with 8 bases between them. The CDR3 consists of 14 residues. The CDR3 DNA is TGTGCCAGCAGTTTTCGGGGAGGCAATCAGCCCCAGCATTTT. Amino acid sequence: CASSFRGGNQPQHF.

The V call is TRBV5-4, the J call TRBJ2-5; D ambiguous. Gene TRBJ2-7 matches the end of the DNA better, so the J call may be wrong. The CDR3 is made up of 18 amino acids. CDR1 is SGHNT and CDR2 is YYREEE in the germline V gene (reference sequence). The CDR3 is CASSSIPSRRSRLYEQYF. CDR3 in DNA: TGTGCCAGCAGCTCGATCCCCTCCCGCCGTAGCAGACTGTACGAGCAGTACTTC.

The V call is TRBV10-3, the J call TRBJ2-7, with TRBD1 matching 8 bases. This CDR3 region has 14 residues. The germline CDR1 and CDR2 sequences are ENHRY and SYGVKD. V lost 7 bases, J lost 0 bases, and 5 bases stayed unmatched. The CDR3 sequence is CAITPTGGSYEQYF. CDR3 nucleotides: TGTGCCATCACCCCAACAGGGGGCTCCTACGAGCAGTACTTC.

This clone has just a few counts. The V and J genes are TRBV19 and TRBJ2-3; D is uncertain. This CDR3 is built from 15 residues. Per germline, CDR1 LNHDA and CDR2 SQIVND (reference sequence). Trimming shortened V by 3 bases and J by 1 base, and 11 bases separated the two germline ends. CDR3 DNA sequence: TGTGCCAGTAGTATGTCCCCCCATGGCACAGATACGCAGTATTTT. Amino acids: CASSMSPHGTDTQYF. Full variable domain (rest looked up from reference TRBV19 and TRBJ2-3): DGGITQSPKYLFRKEGQNVTLSCEQNLNHDAMYWYRQDPGQGLRLIYYSQIVNDFQKGDIAEGYSVSREKKESFPLTVTSAQKNPTAFYLCASSMSPHGTDTQYFGPGTRLTVL.

The chain uses TRBV7-9 and TRBJ2-7, with D perhaps matching TRBD1 (6 bases). V was clipped by 5 bases and J by 9 bases, with 17 bases between them. This CDR3 has 13 residues. In germline, CDR1 is SEHNR, CDR2 FQNEAQ (reference sequence). As DNA, the CDR3 is TGTGCCAGCAGCCTACAGTACAGGGTTGGGCAGTACTTC. This translates into CASSLQYRVGQYF.

This clone was recorded a few times. The rearrangement uses TRBV30 and TRBJ1-6; 9 bases agree with TRBD1. The CDR3 contains 13 residues. J was trimmed by 10 bases and V by 4 bases; bases with no gene match: 5. Germline CDR1 reads GTSNPN; CDR2 reads SVGIG (reference sequence). For the CDR3, the DNA is TGTGCCTGGACCGGGACAGGGATCTCACCCCTCCACTTT. It translates to CAWTGTGISPLHF.

This clone was seen only once. The rearrangement joins TRBV27 to TRBJ2-1, with 9 bases that match TRBD1. The CDR3 totals 18 residues. The germline V gene has CDR1 MNHEY and CDR2 SMNVEV (reference sequence). V dropped 7 bases and J dropped 0; count of bases not matched to a gene: 13. DNA for the CDR3: TGTGCCAGCAAGCCGGGACAGGGACAACCTAGCTCCTACAATGAGCAGTTCTTC. Amino acids: CASKPGQGQPSSYNEQFF.

The rearrangement links TRBV5-1 to TRBJ1-1, with D hard to call. The V end lost 0 bases, the J end lost 1 base, and 10 bases lay between the germline ends. The V gene's germline CDR1 is SGHRS and CDR2 YFSETQ. CDR3 length: 15 amino acids. The CDR3 reads CASSLVARSNTEAFF. For the CDR3, the DNA is TGCGCCAGCAGCTTGGTCGCCAGGTCGAACACTGAAGCTTTCTTT.

This chain links TRBV5-6 with TRBJ2-2; D is uncertain. Per germline, CDR1 SGHDT and CDR2 YYEEEE. This CDR3 is 13 amino acids long. V shed 4 bases and J shed 4 bases, with 8 bases lying between them. The chain's CDR3 is CASSPTPTGELFF. CDR3 nucleotides: TGTGCCAGCAGCCCCACACCCACCGGGGAGCTGTTTTTT. Variable domain in full (rest from reference TRBV5-6 and TRBJ2-2): DAGVTQSPTHLIKTRGQQVTLRCSPKSGHDTVSWYQQALGQGPQFIFQYYEEEERQRGNFPDRFSGHQFPNYSSELNVNALLLGDSALYLCASSPTPTGELFFGEGSRLTVL.

The V gene is TRBV4-2, the J gene TRBJ2-7; the D gene is possibly TRBD1 (7 bases). Germline V CDR1 and CDR2: LGHNA, YNFKEQ. Trimming shortened V by 4 bases and J by 3 bases, and 22 bases separated the two germline ends. This CDR3 contains 17 residues. The CDR3 DNA reads TGTGCCAGCAGCCGGCGCAGGGGGGACTCAGAATACTACGAGCAGTACTTC. Encoded protein: CASSRRRGDSEYYEQYF.

This rearrangement joins TRBV10-3 to TRBJ2-5; 10 bases map to TRBD2. The germline gives CDR1 ENHRY, CDR2 SYGVKD. This CDR3 has 13 residues. Germline trimming cut 5 bases from V and 5 bases from J; bases unmatched to any gene: 2. Here the CDR3 reads CAISLSGGETQYF. DNA of the CDR3: TGTGCCATCAGTCTTAGCGGGGGGGAGACCCAGTACTTC.